This T cell receptor beta chain was retrieved from a study of blood T cell dynamics during melanoma immunotherapy. Stated time point: pre-treatment baseline. Blood was drawn before treatment and at week 3 after checkpoint blockade. No patient had earlier systemic cancer treatment, concurrent immunosuppressants, or another active cancer. Overall study results and limits: Cell-free DNA CDR3 sequences most resembled the immune-effector CD8+ subset, which was also most clonal. Clones driving repertoire changes may be melanoma-specific or general immune activation.

With regard to this clone: The antigen remains unidentified.

Unmatched junction bases numbered 6, after V lost 7 bases and J lost 5 bases. The CDR3 is 14 residues long. Germline V lookup: CDR1 MGHRA, CDR2 YSYEKL. Sequencing was performed with immunoSEQ multiplex PCR; in TCRdb, only in-frame clones are kept and a portion is missing. The data contain some 13,000 clones, under 95% of them singletons. The genes are TRBV4-1 and TRBJ2-1, with 9 bases identical to TRBD2. The clonotype comes from a human donor with melanoma. The specimen comprised effector memory CD8+ T cells from blood, sampled from a patient treated with checkpoint blockade. Here the CDR3 reads CASTWTSVNNEQFF. The CDR3, as DNA: TGCGCCAGCACTTGGACTAGCGTGAACAATGAGCAGTTCTTC.